The 24 T cell receptor beta chains below were found in one sample sequenced in a study of T cells in Graves' hyperthyroidism and ophthalmopathy. RNA transcripts gave rise to amplified TCR beta CDR3 regions. The HTBI primer set drove a first-round RT-PCR of the TCR CDR3. TCRdb reanalysed the multiplex PCR reads using MiXCR and keeps one entry per CDR3 protein. The table lists about 610,000 distinct CDR3 sequences, 14% to 15% of them singletons. The specimen was blood. These receptors all come from a woman aged 35 to 49 with Graves' ophthalmopathy.

This clonotype was seen repeatedly, ten times or more. The chain recombines TRBV15 with TRBJ2-7, with D possibly TRBD1 on 6 matching bases. The CDR3 has 15 amino acids. Germline CDR1 and CDR2: LNHNV and YYDKDF (reference sequence). Trimming stripped 0 bases from V and 4 bases from J, with 13 bases between. CDR3 in amino acids: CATSRDGGGTYEQYF. Written as DNA, the CDR3 is TGTGCCACCAGCAGAGATGGTGGGGGCACATACGAGCAGTACTTC.

This clonotype occurred many times. DNA for the CDR3: TGCAGCGTTATCCCCAGGGGTGAAGAGACCCAGTACTTC. Translation: CSVIPRGEETQYF. This sequence joins TRBV29-1 and TRBJ2-5; TRBD1 is a possible D gene (6 bases). V was shortened by 5 bases and J by 3 bases, with 13 bases between the two germline ends. From germline, CDR1 is SQVTM and CDR2 ANQGSEA. The CDR3 loop spans 13 amino acids.

There are many counts of this clonotype. The chain has TRBV9 and TRBJ2-3, with 9 positions matching TRBD2. CDR1 and CDR2 (germline): SGDLS, YYNGEE. The CDR3 has 13 amino acids. After removal of 6 bases from V and 8 bases from J, the junction contained 7 bases not matched to a gene. The CDR3 sequence: CASNSGSEGTQYF. The CDR3, as DNA: TGTGCCAGCAATAGCGGGAGTGAGGGTACGCAGTATTTT.

This clonotype has only a few counts. The chain links TRBV28 to TRBJ2-3; D remains ambiguous. CDR1 and CDR2 from the germline V gene are MDHEN and SYDVKM. This CDR3 region has 14 residues. V was clipped by 7 bases and J by 0 bases, with 11 bases between them. Here the CDR3 DNA reads TGTGCCAGCAAAGAGGTCCCGAGCACAGATACGCAGTATTTT. This gives the protein CASKEVPSTDTQYF.

In this sample, this clonotype turned up many times. The CDR3 reads CAWDGQETQYF. The CDR3 DNA is TGTGCCTGGGACGGACAAGAGACCCAGTACTTC. The chain employs TRBV30 and TRBJ2-5; D not certain. V was clipped by 5 bases and J by 2 bases, with 6 bases between them. The CDR3 totals 11 residues. In germline, CDR1 is GTSNPN, CDR2 SVGIG (reference sequence).

In this sample, this clonotype turned up a few times. The chain employs TRBV5-1 and TRBJ2-2; the D gene is possibly TRBD1 (5 bases). The V and J ends lost 0 bases and 3 bases respectively, with 12 bases between them. Germline CDR1 reads SGHRS; CDR2 reads YFSETQ. The CDR3 length is 16 residues. The CDR3 DNA follows: TGCGCCAGCAGCTTGGCCCCACAGACAGACACCGGGGAGCTGTTTTTT. Amino acids: CASSLAPQTDTGELFF.

This clonotype turned up a few times. This chain connects TRBV7-3 to TRBJ2-7; the match to TRBD1 covers 11 bases. V was pared by 4 bases and J by 2 bases, with 7 bases of the junction left unmatched. This CDR3 spans 16 amino acids. Germline V gene sequence: CDR1 SGHTA, CDR2 FQGTGA. CDR3 protein: CASSSTGQGAPYEQYF. CDR3 coding DNA: TGTGCCAGCAGCTCAACCGGACAGGGGGCACCCTACGAGCAGTACTTC.

This clonotype was seen at least ten times. The chain carries TRBV5-6 and TRBJ1-1, with D unresolved. CDR1 is SGHDT, CDR2 YYEEEE, per germline. CDR3 length: 14 amino acids. The V end was cut by 0 bases, the J end by 1 base, with 7 bases between. CDR3 residues: CASSLALGNTEAFF. CDR3 nucleotide sequence: TGTGCCAGCAGCTTGGCCCTCGGGAACACTGAAGCTTTCTTT.

This clonotype was counted at least ten times. The CDR3 DNA reads as TGTGCCAGCAGTCAGATAGCGGGAGGGATGATTCAAGAGACCCAGTACTTC. Translation gives CASSQIAGGMIQETQYF. The rearrangement joins TRBV28 to TRBJ2-5, with 11 bases lining up with TRBD2. J lost 2 bases, V lost 5 bases, and 10 bases had no gene match. The V gene's germline CDR1 is MDHEN and CDR2 SYDVKM. The CDR3 is made up of 17 amino acids.

In its sample, this clonotype was seen many times. CDR3 in DNA: TGTGCCAGCAGTTTTGCCGCTGCAGTTGAAGCTTTCTTT. Amino acids: CASSFAAAVEAFF. This chain uses TRBV12-3 or TRBV12-4 with TRBJ1-1; D call uncertain. The CDR3 loop spans 13 amino acids. The V and J ends lost 3 bases and 7 bases respectively, with 12 bases between them.

This clonotype was seen repeatedly, ten times or more. DNA for the CDR3: TGCAGTGCTAGAGATTTAGGGGGGCGGGGGGCCTACGAGCAGTACTTC. Amino acids: CSARDLGGRGAYEQYF. This chain joins TRBV20-1 and TRBJ2-7; 8 nucleotides agree with TRBD2. The trim removed 0 bases at V and 2 bases at J, leaving 9 bases unmatched. Per germline, CDR1 DFQATT and CDR2 SNEGSKA (reference sequence). The CDR3 has 16 residues.

This clonotype was seen many times. V and J are TRBV7-8 and TRBJ2-2; TRBD2 aligns across 8 bases. V dropped 6 bases and J dropped 3; count of bases not matched to a gene: 18. Germline CDR1 and CDR2: SGHVS and FQNEAQ. The CDR3 loop spans 19 amino acids. The CDR3 DNA follows: TGTGCCAGCAGACGAGAGGGCGGGGGTGGACTAGCATACACCGGGGAGCTGTTTTTT. Protein: CASRREGGGGLAYTGELFF.

The genes are TRBV5-1 and TRBJ2-2, with TRBD1 identical over 9 bases. Germline loops: CDR1 SGHRS, CDR2 YFSETQ. This CDR3 has 15 residues. V was pared by 5 bases and J by 7 bases, with 9 bases of the junction left unmatched. CDR3 DNA sequence: TGCGCCAGCAGTCCTACAGGGGGCTATGGCGGGGAGCTGTTTTTT. This gives the protein CASSPTGGYGGELFF.

The chain recombines TRBV6-1 with TRBJ2-2; D not resolved. This CDR3 has 14 amino acids. Germline-derived CDR1 and CDR2 are MNHNS and SASEGT. Trimming pared 7 bases from V and 3 bases from J, leaving 12 bases between. CDR3: CASTTARDTGELFF. As DNA, the CDR3 is TGTGCCAGCACTACGGCCCGAGACACCGGGGAGCTGTTTTTT.

This clonotype was observed at least ten times. This chain links TRBV7-8 with TRBJ1-1; D remains unclear. V lost 2 bases and J lost 5, with 9 bases in between. Germline CDR1 reads SGHVS; CDR2 reads FQNEAQ. The CDR3 extends over 13 amino acids. The CDR3 DNA reads as TGTGCCAGCAGCTTAATGGGGAGAACTGAAGCTTTCTTT. Its translation: CASSLMGRTEAFF. Complete variable domain (other parts from reference TRBV7-8 and TRBJ1-1): GAGVSQSPRYKVAKRGQDVALRCDPISGHVSLFWYQQALGQGPEFLTYFQNEAQLDKSGLPSDRFFAERPEGSVSTLKIQRTQQEDSAVYLCASSLMGRTEAFFGQGTRLTVV.

This clonotype was picked up many times. The chain couples TRBV28 to TRBJ2-7, with 10 bases aligning to TRBD1. V lost 5 bases and J lost 3; bases outside the gene matches: 7. The CDR3 contains 15 residues. In germline, CDR1 is MDHEN, CDR2 SYDVKM. The CDR3 bases are TGTGCCAGCAGTCCCACGGGACAGGGGAACTACGAGCAGTACTTC. Translation: CASSPTGQGNYEQYF.

This sequence joins TRBV11-1 and TRBJ1-6; D not resolved. V dropped 2 bases and J dropped 9 bases, with 8 bases sitting between them. The CDR3 spans 13 residues. Looked up from germline, CDR1 is SGHAT and CDR2 is FQDESV (reference sequence). The CDR3 reads CASSLSSGSPLHF. CDR3 bases: TGTGCCAGCAGCTTATCCAGCGGTTCACCCCTCCACTTT.

This clonotype was seen at least ten times. The chain uses TRBV12-3 or TRBV12-4 and TRBJ2-2, with TRBD1 matching over 8 bases. The J segment lost 7 bases and the V segment lost 3 bases, leaving 7 bases of the junction unmatched. The CDR3 is made up of 15 amino acids. CDR3: CASSFSTGGFGELFF. The CDR3 bases are TGTGCCAGCAGTTTCAGTACAGGGGGATTCGGGGAGCTGTTTTTT.

J is TRBJ2-7 and V is TRBV6-5; TRBD2 matches at 8 bases. This CDR3 is 17 amino acids long. Germline CDR1 and CDR2: MNHEY and SVGAGI. The trim removed 3 bases at V and 0 bases at J, leaving 10 bases unmatched. CDR3 DNA sequence: TGTGCCAGCAGTTATCTTAGCGGGGCCACTAGCTCCTACGAGCAGTACTTC. Translation: CASSYLSGATSSYEQYF.

The chain carries TRBV20-1 and TRBJ1-3; no firm D call. The V gene lost 5 bases and the J gene lost 3 bases, with 14 bases spanning the gap. The CDR3 loop spans 14 amino acids. The germline gives CDR1 DFQATT, CDR2 SNEGSKA (reference sequence). CDR3 DNA: TGCAGTGCTCCACATTCAGGTTTTGGAAACACCATATATTTT. It translates to CSAPHSGFGNTIYF.

This clonotype occurred many times. The chain is built from TRBV19 and TRBJ1-1; D not resolved. The V end was cut by 2 bases, the J end by 0 bases, with 4 bases between. Germline lookup yields CDR1 LNHDA and CDR2 SQIVND (reference sequence). This CDR3 spans 13 amino acids. Here the CDR3 reads CASSIYLNTEAFF. Here the CDR3 DNA reads TGTGCCAGTAGTATATACTTGAACACTGAAGCTTTCTTT.

This clonotype was detected many times. The J gene is TRBJ1-5, the V gene TRBV12-3 or TRBV12-4; D is ambiguous. Trimming pared 9 bases from V and 6 bases from J, leaving 15 bases between. This CDR3 is 13 amino acids long. The chain's CDR3 is CASTFRGGQPQHF. CDR3 in DNA: TGTGCCAGTACTTTCCGGGGAGGTCAGCCCCAGCATTTT.

The sample holds a few counts of this clonotype. The J gene is TRBJ1-1, the V gene TRBV4-3, with D possibly matching TRBD1 (5 bases). Trimming took 4 bases from V and 1 from J, leaving 13 bases between them. This CDR3 is built from 15 residues. CDR1 LGHNA and CDR2 YSLEER come from the germline V gene. The CDR3 sequence is CASSPGPVGNTEAFF. The CDR3 coding sequence is TGCGCCAGCAGCCCAGGGCCAGTCGGGAACACTGAAGCTTTCTTT.

This chain connects TRBV4-3 to TRBJ2-2; possible D gene TRBD1, 6 bases. Germline CDR1 LGHNA, CDR2 YSLEER. The germline V and J ends were trimmed by 1 base and 3 bases, with 15 bases remaining between them. The CDR3 extends over 17 amino acids. Here the CDR3 DNA reads TGCGCCAGCAGCCAAGTTCTCAGGGGTGGGGACACCGGGGAGCTGTTTTTT. Protein product: CASSQVLRGGDTGELFF.